The following is a T cell receptor (beta chain) sequence with its context. It was cDNA, reverse transcribed from extracted RNA, that served as the sequencing template. TCRdb's table, derived via immunoSEQ multiplex PCR, lists solely in-frame clones and lacks some. The table lists roughly 130,000 clones, 50% to 60% of them singletons. Punch biopsies of lesional scalp, plus peripheral blood, were taken from alopecia areata patients. This sample is drawn from a study of CD8+ T cells in alopecia areata. The CDR3 runs to 14 residues. Trimming pared 6 bases from V and 5 bases from J, leaving 16 bases between. The germline V gene has CDR1 SNHLY and CDR2 FYNNEI.

The J gene is TRBJ2-5, the V gene TRBV2; D might be TRBD1 (5 bases). The sequence came from a human donor with alopecia areata. The sequencing used CD4+ T cells sorted from blood, collected at week 0. The CDR3: CASSASQGGETQYF. CDR3 nucleotides: TGTGCCAGCAGCGCATCCCAGGGTGGCGAGACCCAGTACTTC.